This T cell receptor (beta chain) derives from a study of shared clonotypes between healthy human individuals (dated by TCRdb to the early 2020s). A note on the overall study: A couple of women and a few men aged 18 to 49 years were included in the cohort. For each donor, CD4 naive and CD4 memory were each given three plates, CD8 naive was given two plates, and CD8 memory was given one plate. To estimate repertoire size and how much clonotypes are shared between individuals, the study performed deep sequencing of blood TCR repertoires from a few healthy adults. Libraries were prepared and TCR repertoires were sequenced by different laboratories using diverse techniques, in order to increase sequencing depth and limit assay-specific biases. Each donor's leukapheresis produced roughly between roughly 0.85 and 10 billion PBMCs.

Healthy HIV-negative adults with no recently reported acute infections or vaccinations were included as donors. Every donor was a Caucasian adult residing in Nashville, Tennessee, USA. Magnetic negative selection was used to enrich CD4+ T cells, after which naive cells were positively selected on CD45RA and the negative fraction became the memory subset. Blood was obtained by leukapheresis, after which PBMCs were separated by Ficoll-Histopaque density gradient centrifugation and cryopreserved in liquid nitrogen vapor phase. Analytical flow cytometry was used to check the purity and quantity of every magnetically sorted T cell population. Genomic DNA was isolated from every sorted fraction and measured by UV absorbance on a Nanodrop 2000c. Using the deep immunoSEQ assay, multiplex PCR amplified TCR CDR3 regions from genomic DNA. For each cell subset, the extracted genomic DNA was distributed evenly across all wells of several immunoSEQ 96-well plates, and each plate served as one replicate. For sorted subsets, approximately 200 ng of genomic DNA, equivalent to 25,000 to 35,000 T cell genomes, went into each replicate PCR. Purified libraries were quantified with a Qubit 3.0 fluorometer, sized on a Bioanalyzer 2100, and re-quantified with the KAPA Library Quantification kit. A separate single-read 150-cycle Illumina NextSeq 550 flow cell was used to sequence each immunoSEQ 96-well plate. The original pipeline was this. Because the immunoSEQ output included only junctional sequences and no quality scores, the filtering could not be the same as the filtering used for full-length reads. To assign V/J genes and CDR3, sequences were annotated using PyIR, a Python wrapper for IgBLAST v1.9, with IMGT germline references. Reads were removed for weak V/J assignments (E-value above 1e-6), missing CDR3, stop codons, out-of-frame junctions, or ambiguous translated residues. V3J clonotypes were defined as sequences sharing an identical inferred V gene, J gene, and CDR3 amino acid sequence. The percentage overlap between two repertoires was calculated by dividing the number of shared unique clonotypes by the size of the smaller repertoire. Richness of each repertoire was evaluated using RTK rarefaction, the Chao1 estimator, and Recon v2.1 estimates of unobserved clonotypes. Generation probabilities were computed with OLGA for all TCRbeta clonotypes obtained by the gDNA method from a handful of donors. TCRdb mirrors the immuneACCESS table, restricted to in-frame sequences. Some clones are absent from its copies; in checked studies, under half trace to an unresolved V gene, and the reason for the others is unknown. V and J calls and clone size follow that table, whereas D and trimming were derived from the DNA. Within this sample are roughly 2.4 million clones, with about 94% of them counted one time only. Of the sample, roughly 0.13% falls within the top ten clones.

In the case of this clone: Which antigen it targets is not known. Base-call qualities are not available, and no considerably larger clone is one nucleotide away.

Overall study outcomes, separate from this receptor: Naive subsets generally had larger estimated clonotype richness than memory subsets did. Based on pairwise subsampling, the degree of clonotype sharing among donors was expected to be affected by sequencing depth. Incomplete sequencing was indicated by rarefaction of sorted-subset datasets, despite the large sequencing depth. Compared with non-shared clonotypes, clonotypes shared by all four sorted-subset donors had higher generation probabilities. Approximately 5% of naive CD4, 3.5% of naive CD8, 2.3% of memory CD4, and roughly 0.4% of memory CD8 clonotypes were shared across a few donors. Sampling was limited to blood, and TCR repertoires in tissue likely differ from TCR repertoires in blood. The genetic and exposure-history diversity represented was limited by the small number of donors.

The TCR was taken from a man between 18 and 29 years old in good health. The sample was naive CD4+ T cells sorted from blood. The cell subset or site label corresponds to: CD45RA+ positively selected.

The CDR3 region: CASSLDRASSPLHF. The DNA reads as follows: TGTGCCAGCAGCTTAGACCGGGCGAGTTCACCCCTCCACTTT. This sequence uses TRBV7-6 and TRBJ1-6; no D gene is confidently identified. Looking up the germline V gene yields CDR1 SGHVS and CDR2 FNYEAQ. Trimming removed 1 base from V and 9 bases from J, leaving 10 bases between the germline ends. The CDR3 contains 14 residues, cysteine and phenylalanine counted. Of all the DNA, just the CDR3 is kept, 42 bases in frame from base 1.